This T cell receptor (beta chain) stems from a study of tumor-infiltrating lymphocytes in localized non-small cell lung cancer. The overall study: Several tumor histologies, both smoking statuses, and some post-neoadjuvant chemotherapy samples were included. Overall study findings and caveats: Not all patients were TCR sequenced, owing to tissue quantity. Each assay used a separate piece of the same tissue. Compared with uninvolved lung, tumors showed higher T cell infiltration by TCRbeta sequencing.

The CDR3 extends over 14 amino acids. Assay used: immunoSEQ multiplex PCR; TCRdb lists only in-frame clones, some missing. The sample shows 13,000 to 15,000 clones, 68% of them seen only once. Comments on this clone: Antigen specificity is unknown.

The chain joins TRBV12-1 to TRBJ1-2; the D segment call TRBD1 is taken from the table without a DNA check. TRBV12-1 is marked as a pseudogene. The sample comprised uninvolved lung tissue not adjacent to the tumor. The clonotype originates from a human donor with non-small cell lung cancer. The CDR3, as DNA: TGTGCCAGCAGCTCCAGACCGGACAGAAGGGGCTACACCTTC. Its protein product is CASSSRPDRRGYTF.